This TCR beta chain came from a study of cytomegalovirus exposure and HLA in healthy donors. Background on the study: There were 117 million unique TCR beta sequences, drawn from some 180 million T cells, in an earlier analysis. Of all 400 or so donors who were genotyped, roughly 81% belonged to the Caucasian-associated ancestry cluster. The study's findings and limits: Near-uniform donor sequencing depth was presumed by presence/absence analyses. For TCR beta chains, V- and J-gene trimming was later linked to a missense DCLRE1C variant.

Per the germline V gene, CDR1 is SEHNR and CDR2 is FQNEAQ (reference sequence). The CDR3 is 15 residues long. V gave up 0 bases and J gave up 7 bases, with 15 bases separating them. A word on this clone: Antigen unknown.

This PCR relied on a set of 60 Vbeta primers and 13 Jbeta primers. Some clones are missing from TCRdb's copy, which holds only in-frame ones; the method was immunoSEQ multiplex PCR. The sample includes 100,000 to 120,000 clones, about 90% of them seen just once. This receptor was identified in a middle-aged man in good health and CMV-seronegative. What was sequenced was PBMCs. The rearrangement joins TRBV7-9 to TRBJ2-5; no clear D. The CDR3 coding sequence is TGTGCCAGCAGCTTAGCAGTCGGCCGAGGCATGACCCAGTACTTC. Protein product: CASSLAVGRGMTQYF.